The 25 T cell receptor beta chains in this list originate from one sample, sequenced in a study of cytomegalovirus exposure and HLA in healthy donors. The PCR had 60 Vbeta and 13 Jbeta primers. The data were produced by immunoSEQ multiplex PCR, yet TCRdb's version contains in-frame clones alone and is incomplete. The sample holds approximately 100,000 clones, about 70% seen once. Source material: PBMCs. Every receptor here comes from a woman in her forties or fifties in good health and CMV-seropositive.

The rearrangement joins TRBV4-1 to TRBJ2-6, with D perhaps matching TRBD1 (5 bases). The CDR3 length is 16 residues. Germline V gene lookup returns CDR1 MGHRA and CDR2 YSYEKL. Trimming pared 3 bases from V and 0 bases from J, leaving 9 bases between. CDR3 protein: CASSHLQDSGANVLTF. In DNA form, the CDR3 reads TGCGCCAGCAGCCATCTACAGGACTCTGGGGCCAACGTCCTGACTTTC.

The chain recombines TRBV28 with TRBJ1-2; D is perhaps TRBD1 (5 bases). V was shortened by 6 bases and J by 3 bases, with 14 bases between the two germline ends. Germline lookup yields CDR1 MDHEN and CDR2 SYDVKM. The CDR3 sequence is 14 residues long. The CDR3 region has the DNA TGTGCCAGCAGCCCCGGGGGGTCTCACTATGGCTACACCTTC. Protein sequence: CASSPGGSHYGYTF.

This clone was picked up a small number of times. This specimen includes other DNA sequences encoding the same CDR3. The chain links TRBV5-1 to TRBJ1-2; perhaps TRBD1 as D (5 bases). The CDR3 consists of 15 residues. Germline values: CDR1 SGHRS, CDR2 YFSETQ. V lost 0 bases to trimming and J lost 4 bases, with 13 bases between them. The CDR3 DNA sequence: TGCGCCAGCAGCTTGGTCCCAGACAGCCTCTATGGCTACACCTTC. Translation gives CASSLVPDSLYGYTF.

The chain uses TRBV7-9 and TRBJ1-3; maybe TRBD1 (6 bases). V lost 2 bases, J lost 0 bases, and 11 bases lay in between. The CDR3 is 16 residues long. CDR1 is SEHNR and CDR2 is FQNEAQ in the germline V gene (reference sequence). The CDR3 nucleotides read TGTGCCAGCAGCTTACGAAGGACAGACTCTGGAAACACCATATATTTT. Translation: CASSLRRTDSGNTIYF.

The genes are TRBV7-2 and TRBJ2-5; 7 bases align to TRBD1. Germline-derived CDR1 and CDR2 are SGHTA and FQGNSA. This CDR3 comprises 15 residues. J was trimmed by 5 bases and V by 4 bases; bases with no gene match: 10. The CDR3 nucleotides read TGTGCCAGCAGCTCCACACAGGGGATGCGGGAGACCCAGTACTTC. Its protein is CASSSTQGMRETQYF.

The CDR3 is CASSEAAEAFF. CDR3 nucleotides: TGTGCCAGCAGCGAGGCAGCCGAAGCTTTCTTT. The V gene is TRBV28, the J gene TRBJ1-1; D not certain. Germline loops: CDR1 MDHEN, CDR2 SYDVKM. This CDR3 region has 11 residues. V dropped 6 bases and J dropped 8 bases, with 10 bases sitting between them.

CDR3 nucleotides: TGTGCCAGCAGCCTACGGCGGGGCTCCTACAATGAGCAGTTCTTC. It translates to CASSLRRGSYNEQFF. The gene calls are TRBV7-2 and TRBJ2-1, with D possibly TRBD2 on 6 matching bases. This CDR3 region has 15 residues. The ends were cut back, 5 bases at V and 0 bases at J, with 11 bases in the middle. Germline V lookup: CDR1 SGHTA, CDR2 FQGNSA.

The DNA for the CDR3 is TGTGCCAGCAGTTTATGGGGACCAACAGGGAGCTCCTATAATTCACCCCTCCACTTT. Its protein is CASSLWGPTGSSYNSPLHF. This chain links TRBV27 with TRBJ1-6; D might be TRBD1 (6 bases). With 1 base removed from V and 0 bases from J, the gap between germline ends came to 16 bases. In germline, CDR1 is MNHEY, CDR2 SMNVEV (reference sequence). The CDR3 extends over 19 amino acids.

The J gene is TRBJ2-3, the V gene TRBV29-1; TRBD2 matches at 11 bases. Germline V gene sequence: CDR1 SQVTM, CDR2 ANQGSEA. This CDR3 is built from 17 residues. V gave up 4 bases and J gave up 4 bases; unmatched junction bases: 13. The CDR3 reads CSVAPSSGGLIPDTQYF. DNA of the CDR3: TGCAGCGTTGCCCCCTCTAGCGGGGGGCTAATTCCAGATACGCAGTATTTT.

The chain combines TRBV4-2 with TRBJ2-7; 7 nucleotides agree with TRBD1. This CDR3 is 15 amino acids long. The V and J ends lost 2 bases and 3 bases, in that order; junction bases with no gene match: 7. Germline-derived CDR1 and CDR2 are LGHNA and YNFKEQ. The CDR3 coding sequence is TGTGCCAGCAGCCAACTAATGACAGGGAGCTACGAGCAGTACTTC. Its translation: CASSQLMTGSYEQYF.

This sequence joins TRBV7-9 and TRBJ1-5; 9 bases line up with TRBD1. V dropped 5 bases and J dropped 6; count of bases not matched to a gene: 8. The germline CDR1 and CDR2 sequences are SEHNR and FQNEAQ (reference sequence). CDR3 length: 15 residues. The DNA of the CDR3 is TGTGCCAGCAGCCTTGACGACAGGGGGATTCAGCCCCAGCATTTT. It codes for CASSLDDRGIQPQHF.

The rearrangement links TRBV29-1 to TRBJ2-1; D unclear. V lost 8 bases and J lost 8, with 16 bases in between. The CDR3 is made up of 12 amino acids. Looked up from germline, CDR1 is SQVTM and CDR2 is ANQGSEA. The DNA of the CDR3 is TGCAGCCTTGTAGCAATTGGAGATGAGCAGTTCTTC. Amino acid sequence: CSLVAIGDEQFF.

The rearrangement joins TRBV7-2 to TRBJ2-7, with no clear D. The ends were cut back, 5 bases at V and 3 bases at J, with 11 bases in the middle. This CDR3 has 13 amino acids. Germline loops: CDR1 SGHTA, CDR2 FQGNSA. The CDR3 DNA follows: TGTGCCAGCAGCCCGCGGCGGATCTACGAGCAGTACTTC. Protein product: CASSPRRIYEQYF.

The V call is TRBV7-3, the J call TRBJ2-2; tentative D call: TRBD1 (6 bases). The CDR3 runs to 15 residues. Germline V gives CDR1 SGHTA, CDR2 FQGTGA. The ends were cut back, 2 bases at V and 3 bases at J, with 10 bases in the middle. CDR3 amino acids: CASSLYHRDTGELFF. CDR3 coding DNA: TGTGCCAGCAGCTTATACCACAGGGACACCGGGGAGCTGTTTTTT.

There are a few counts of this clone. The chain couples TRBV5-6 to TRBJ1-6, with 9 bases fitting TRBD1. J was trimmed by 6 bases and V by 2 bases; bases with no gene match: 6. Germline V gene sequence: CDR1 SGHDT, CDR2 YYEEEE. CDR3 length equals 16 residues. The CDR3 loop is CASSFIPGQGNSPLHF. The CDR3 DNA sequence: TGTGCCAGCAGCTTTATTCCGGGACAGGGTAATTCACCCCTCCACTTT.

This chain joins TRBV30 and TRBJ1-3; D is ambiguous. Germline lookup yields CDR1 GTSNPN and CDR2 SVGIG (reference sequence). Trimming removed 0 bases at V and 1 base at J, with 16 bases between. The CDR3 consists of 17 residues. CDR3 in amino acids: CAWSVGTSPWSGNTIYF. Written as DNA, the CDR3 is TGTGCCTGGAGTGTGGGCACCTCTCCCTGGTCTGGAAACACCATATATTTT.

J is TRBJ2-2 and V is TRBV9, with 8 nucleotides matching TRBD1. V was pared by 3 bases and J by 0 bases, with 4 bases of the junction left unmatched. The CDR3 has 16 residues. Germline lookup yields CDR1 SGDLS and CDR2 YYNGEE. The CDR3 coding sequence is TGTGCCAGCAGCGCGGGACAGGTCGCGAACACCGGGGAGCTGTTTTTT. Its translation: CASSAGQVANTGELFF.

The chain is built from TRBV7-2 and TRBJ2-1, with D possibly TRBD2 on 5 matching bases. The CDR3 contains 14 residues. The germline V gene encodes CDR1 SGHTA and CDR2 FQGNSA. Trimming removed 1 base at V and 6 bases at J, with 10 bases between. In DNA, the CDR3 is TGTGCCAGCAGCTTAGACGGGGTGGTCAATGAGCAGTTCTTC. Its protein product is CASSLDGVVNEQFF.

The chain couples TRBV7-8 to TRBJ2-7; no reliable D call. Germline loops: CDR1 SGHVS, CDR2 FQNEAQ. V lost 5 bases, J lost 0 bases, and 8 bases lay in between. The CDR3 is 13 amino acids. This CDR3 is CASSRSGSYEQYF. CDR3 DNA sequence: TGTGCCAGCAGCCGGTCCGGCTCCTACGAGCAGTACTTC.

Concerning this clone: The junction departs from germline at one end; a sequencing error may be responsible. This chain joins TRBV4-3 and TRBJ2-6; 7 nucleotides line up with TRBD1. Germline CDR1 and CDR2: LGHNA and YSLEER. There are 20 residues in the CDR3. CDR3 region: CAGSQDSRQGAYSGANVLTF. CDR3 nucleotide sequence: TGCGCCGGCAGCCAAGACTCCCGACAGGGTGCTTACTCTGGGGCCAACGTCCTGACTTTC.

In DNA form, the CDR3 reads TGTGCCAGCAGCCCCACAGGGTTCCTGAGCTATGGCTACACCTTC. This gives the protein CASSPTGFLSYGYTF. The chain has TRBV27 and TRBJ1-2; D possibly corresponds to TRBD1 (6 bases). V was clipped by 6 bases and J by 4 bases, with 18 bases between them. The CDR3 totals 15 residues. CDR1 and CDR2 (germline): MNHEY, SMNVEV (reference sequence).

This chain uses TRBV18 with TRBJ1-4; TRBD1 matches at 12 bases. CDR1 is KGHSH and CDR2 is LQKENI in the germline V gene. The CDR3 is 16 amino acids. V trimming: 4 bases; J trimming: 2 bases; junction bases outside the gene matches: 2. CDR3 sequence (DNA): TGTGCCAGCTCACGGGACAGGGGGCGTACTAATGAAAAACTGTTTTTT. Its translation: CASSRDRGRTNEKLFF.

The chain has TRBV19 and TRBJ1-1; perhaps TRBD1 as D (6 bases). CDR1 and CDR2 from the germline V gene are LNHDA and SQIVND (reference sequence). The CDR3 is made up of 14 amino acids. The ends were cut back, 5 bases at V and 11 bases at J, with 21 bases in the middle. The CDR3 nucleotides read TGTGCCAGTAGTTCGCGTGTGGGGGCTTGGGGGGCTTTCTTT. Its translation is CASSSRVGAWGAFF.

In DNA, the CDR3 is TGTGCCAGCAGTGAATATCGAGAGGGAAATGTAGGCACCGGGGAGCTGTTTTTT. Amino acid sequence: CASSEYREGNVGTGELFF. This chain joins TRBV25-1 and TRBJ2-2, with D perhaps matching TRBD2 (5 bases). V shed 0 bases and J shed 4 bases, with 18 bases lying between them. This CDR3 has 18 residues. Germline CDR1 MGHDK, CDR2 SYGVNS.

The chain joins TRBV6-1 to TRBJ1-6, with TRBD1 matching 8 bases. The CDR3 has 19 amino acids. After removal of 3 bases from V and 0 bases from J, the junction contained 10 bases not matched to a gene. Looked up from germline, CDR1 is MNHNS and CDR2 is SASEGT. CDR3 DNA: TGTGCCAGCAGTGACCCAGGGGGCGGCCGGGGCTCCTATAATTCACCCCTCCACTTT. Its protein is CASSDPGGGRGSYNSPLHF.